This paragraph reports one TCR beta chain. The target antigen is unknown. The source of the sample is a study of T cell responses to AZD1222 COVID-19 vaccine. Generated by immunoSEQ multiplex PCR, the TCRdb table keeps only in-frame clones and is missing some. The sample has about 120,000 clones, about 90% seen once. General study points: White British donors predominated, females outnumbered males, and clonal diversity was possibly underestimated.

Trimming took 6 bases from V and 3 from J; bases not matched to a gene: 4. Per germline, CDR1 KGHSH and CDR2 LQKENI. There are 13 residues in the CDR3. The source material was peripheral blood, sampled 28 days after the second AZD1222 dose. The clonotype comes from an adult who received the AZD1222 COVID-19 vaccine. This chain joins TRBV18 and TRBJ1-2; 7 nucleotides match TRBD1. DNA for the CDR3: TGTGCCAGCTCTCGAGGGGGCGACTATGGCTACACCTTC. Translating gives CASSRGGDYGYTF.